The 19 T cell receptor beta chains below all came from one sample that was sequenced in a study of T cell responses to AZD1222 COVID-19 vaccine. Only in-frame clones appear in the TCRdb table, and some are missing; sequencing was by immunoSEQ multiplex PCR. The table lists over 85,000 clones, roughly 84% of them singletons. The sample in question was peripheral blood, obtained on day 0 of AZD1222 vaccination. All receptors come from an adult in good health.

This chain connects TRBV14 to TRBJ1-2; D is possibly TRBD1 (6 bases). Per germline, CDR1 SGHDN and CDR2 FVKESK. This CDR3 region has 12 residues. The V and J ends lost 2 bases and 11 bases respectively, with 12 bases between them. The CDR3 sequence: CASSQSQGVYTF. The CDR3 nucleotides read TGTGCCAGCAGCCAATCACAGGGAGTTTACACCTTC. Full variable domain (outside the CDR3, taken from reference TRBV14 and TRBJ1-2): EAGVTQFPSHSVIEKGQTVTLRCDPISGHDNLYWYRRVMGKEIKFLLHFVKESKQDESGMPNNRFLAERTGGTYSTLKVQPAELEDSGVYFCASSQSQGVYTFGSGTRLTVV.

This rearrangement joins TRBV15 to TRBJ2-5; D is unclear. There are 12 residues in the CDR3. CDR1 is LNHNV, CDR2 YYDKDF, per germline (reference sequence). V shed 0 bases and J shed 5 bases, with 4 bases lying between them. CDR3 nucleotides: TGTGCCACCAGCAGAGATCGGGAGACCCAGTACTTC. This gives the protein CATSRDRETQYF.

The chain uses TRBV11-2 and TRBJ1-1; D unclear. The V gene's germline CDR1 is SGHAT and CDR2 FQNNGV. V lost 1 base to trimming and J lost 11 bases, with 11 bases between them. The length of the CDR3 is 12 residues. This CDR3 reads CASSLAPTGAFF. The CDR3 bases are TGTGCCAGCAGCTTAGCCCCCACCGGCGCTTTCTTT.

J is TRBJ2-5 and V is TRBV7-8, with 9 bases identical to TRBD1. Per germline, CDR1 SGHVS and CDR2 FQNEAQ. The ends lost 5 bases at V and 6 bases at J; junction bases unmatched: 10. This CDR3 contains 15 residues. CDR3 region: CASSATTGGIKTQYF. CDR3 nucleotides: TGTGCCAGCAGCGCGACTACAGGGGGCATAAAGACCCAGTACTTC.

The gene calls are TRBV10-3 and TRBJ1-5; D not resolved. Germline values: CDR1 ENHRY, CDR2 SYGVKD. The CDR3 is 13 residues long. V dropped 6 bases and J dropped 4 bases, with 10 bases sitting between them. CDR3 sequence reads: CAIRAETNQPQHF. The CDR3 nucleotides read TGTGCCATCAGGGCAGAAACGAATCAGCCCCAGCATTTT.

The rearrangement links TRBV30 to TRBJ1-1; D gene uncertain. V was shortened by 6 bases and J by 7 bases, with 12 bases between the two germline ends. CDR3 length equals 11 residues. Germline loops: CDR1 GTSNPN, CDR2 SVGIG (reference sequence). The CDR3 sequence: CACRPVSEAFF. For the CDR3, the DNA is TGTGCCTGCCGCCCGGTTAGTGAAGCTTTCTTT.

The chain has TRBV12-5 and TRBJ2-1; D uncertain. This CDR3 is built from 12 residues. Trimming shortened V by 0 bases and J by 10 bases, and 7 bases separated the two germline ends. Germline V lookup: CDR1 LGHNT, CDR2 FRNRAP. Written as DNA, the CDR3 is TGTGCTAGTGGTTTGGTACGGACGGAGCAGTTCTTC. Protein sequence: CASGLVRTEQFF.

This chain connects TRBV5-5 to TRBJ1-2; D perhaps matches TRBD1 (5 bases). Germline V gene data show CDR1 as SGHKS and CDR2 as YYEKEE (reference sequence). V was clipped by 4 bases and J by 7 bases, with 20 bases between them. CDR3 length: 15 residues. CDR3 sequence reads: CASSPSAGTWSGYTF. The CDR3 DNA sequence: TGTGCCAGCAGCCCCAGCGCCGGGACGTGGAGTGGCTACACCTTC.

The gene calls are TRBV3-1 (or the pseudogene TRBV3-2) and TRBJ2-2, with a tentative D call TRBD2 (7 bases). V lost 4 bases, J lost 1 base, and 13 bases lay in between. Germline V gene data show CDR1 as LGHDT and CDR2 as YNNKEL (reference sequence). The CDR3 is 16 amino acids. The CDR3 DNA reads as TGTGCCAGCAGCCGACCGGGGGGCGAGAACACCGGGGAGCTGTTTTTT. This translates into CASSRPGGENTGELFF.

The rearrangement uses TRBV2 and TRBJ1-3; D perhaps matches TRBD1 (5 bases). V lost 7 bases to trimming and J lost 4 bases, with 11 bases between them. CDR3 length: 13 amino acids. Germline assignment: CDR1 SNHLY and CDR2 FYNNEI. CDR3 in DNA: TGTGCCAGCAAGGACATGGGGGGAAACACCATATATTTT. Residues: CASKDMGGNTIYF. Filled out from reference TRBV2 and TRBJ1-3, the complete variable domain reads EPEVTQTPSHQVTQMGQEVILRCVPISNHLYFYWYRQILGQKVEFLVSFYNNEISEKSEIFDDQFSVERPDGSNFTLKIRSTKLEDSAMYFCASKDMGGNTIYFGEGSWLTVV.

This chain joins TRBV7-2 and TRBJ1-1; D is uncertain. Germline loops: CDR1 SGHTA, CDR2 FQGNSA. CDR3 length: 15 amino acids. The V and J ends lost 3 bases and 0 bases respectively, with 11 bases between them. The CDR3 is CASSFSGGLNTEAFF. The CDR3 DNA sequence: TGTGCCAGCAGCTTTTCGGGCGGACTGAACACTGAAGCTTTCTTT.

This chain uses TRBV3-1 (or the pseudogene TRBV3-2) with TRBJ2-3; D possibly corresponds to TRBD1 (6 bases). V lost 1 base and J lost 2, with 13 bases in between. This CDR3 comprises 16 residues. Per germline, CDR1 LGHDT and CDR2 YNNKEL (reference sequence). This CDR3 reads CASSQGPRGNTDTQYF. As DNA, the CDR3 is TGTGCCAGCAGCCAAGGCCCGAGGGGGAACACAGATACGCAGTATTTT.

This chain connects TRBV28 to TRBJ1-1; possible D gene TRBD1, 6 bases. Germline lookup yields CDR1 MDHEN and CDR2 SYDVKM. Trimming shortened V by 1 base and J by 0 bases, and 21 bases separated the two germline ends. There are 19 residues in the CDR3. CDR3 sequence reads: CASSLFGGRVGYMNTEAFF. CDR3 in DNA: TGTGCCAGCAGTTTATTTGGGGGGCGCGTTGGCTATATGAACACTGAAGCTTTCTTT.

The chain joins TRBV11-2 to TRBJ1-6, with D tentatively TRBD1 (6 bases). The CDR3 is 16 residues long. V lost 1 base to trimming and J lost 7 bases, with 14 bases between them. Germline CDR1 is SGHAT and CDR2 is FQNNGV. Here the CDR3 reads CASSLGSGQINSPLHF. CDR3 DNA: TGTGCCAGCAGCTTAGGTTCAGGACAGATAAATTCACCCCTCCACTTT.

This rearrangement joins TRBV28 to TRBJ1-2, with D uncertain. The V gene lost 2 bases and the J gene lost 6 bases, with 7 bases spanning the gap. The germline V gene encodes CDR1 MDHEN and CDR2 SYDVKM. The CDR3 runs 12 residues. CDR3 coding DNA: TGTGCCAGCAGTTTAATACAAAATGGCTACACCTTC. This encodes CASSLIQNGYTF.

V and J are TRBV10-3 and TRBJ1-1; 9 bases match TRBD1. J gave up 6 bases and V 7 bases, and 9 bases lay outside the gene matches. This CDR3 is built from 14 residues. Germline V gives CDR1 ENHRY, CDR2 SYGVKD. CDR3 sequence: CAITPGQGSSEAFF. For the CDR3, the DNA is TGTGCCATCACCCCAGGACAGGGGAGTTCTGAAGCTTTCTTT.

The chain recombines TRBV6-5 with TRBJ1-2; 7 bases agree with TRBD1. J was trimmed by 6 bases and V by 8 bases; bases with no gene match: 9. Germline-derived CDR1 and CDR2 are MNHEY and SVGAGI. This CDR3 spans 13 amino acids. The chain's CDR3 is CASGGGEFHGYTF. The CDR3 bases are TGTGCCAGCGGAGGGGGCGAGTTCCATGGCTACACCTTC.

This clone has a single count. CDR3 loop: CASSAGTALVGGYTF. The DNA of the CDR3 is TGTGCCAGCAGCGCAGGGACAGCTTTAGTCGGTGGCTACACCTTC. The chain carries TRBV5-6 and TRBJ1-2; TRBD1 matches at 7 bases. Germline CDR1 reads SGHDT; CDR2 reads YYEEEE. V dropped 4 bases and J dropped 7; count of bases not matched to a gene: 13. The CDR3 extends over 15 amino acids.

The chain is built from TRBV28 and TRBJ1-5, with D unresolved. The CDR3 sequence is 16 residues long. Germline assignment: CDR1 MDHEN and CDR2 SYDVKM. The ends were cut back, 3 bases at V and 6 bases at J, with 18 bases in the middle. The CDR3 sequence: CASSFWSRGGGQPQHF. The DNA of the CDR3 is TGTGCCAGCAGTTTTTGGTCGCGGGGAGGCGGTCAGCCCCAGCATTTT.